Listed below are T cell receptor beta chains from one sample, sequenced in a study of blood T cells in healthy people across ages. TCRdb ran MiXCR on the 5' RACE reads and lists one entry per CDR3 protein. In the table there are 600,000 or so distinct CDR3 sequences, 25% to 35% of which are singletons. Sequenced input: blood. The receptors stem from a woman aged 80 or older in good health. CDR3s include the opening cysteine and the closing phenylalanine or tryptophan. D genes are given only for firm matches. Clone size appears in some rows only: once, few, many, or a class for an expanded clone.

>-|TRBJ1-2|many|TRBV7-2
CASSPGRTRGYTF
TGTGCCAGCAGCCCCGGACGGACCCGTGGCTACACCTTC
>-|TRBJ2-7|many|TRBV7-2
CASSLAPGGPHEQYF
TGTGCCAGCAGCTTAGCGCCCGGGGGGCCCCACGAGCAGTACTTC
>TRBD1|TRBJ1-2|many|TRBV4-2
CASSQDGQGNYGYTF
TGTGCCAGCAGCCAAGATGGACAGGGCAACTATGGCTACACCTTC
>TRBD2|TRBJ2-5|-|TRBV7-8
CASSGTSGGAETQYF
TGTGCCAGCAGCGGGACTAGCGGGGGGGCGGAGACCCAGTACTTC
>-|TRBJ1-6|few|TRBV28
CASSLLYFSYNSPLHF
TGTGCCAGCAGTTTATTGTATTTTTCCTATAATTCACCCCTCCACTTT
>TRBD1|TRBJ2-2|-|TRBV7-2
CASSKQDRVGELFF
TGTGCCAGCAGCAAGCAGGACAGGGTCGGGGAGCTGTTTTTT
>-|TRBJ1-2|few|TRBV14
CASSHIRGGHGYTF
TGTGCCAGCAGCCACATTAGGGGCGGACATGGCTACACCTTC
>TRBD2|TRBJ2-1|-|TRBV6-6
CASSDPSGGSNEQFF
TGTGCCAGCAGTGACCCTAGCGGGGGTTCCAATGAGCAGTTCTTC
>-|TRBJ2-1|many|TRBV30
CACPRTGRTGGEQFF
TGTGCCTGTCCCCGCACAGGGAGAACCGGGGGGGAGCAGTTCTTC
>-|TRBJ2-7|many|TRBV10-3
CAISPDLYEQYF
TGTGCCATCAGCCCAGACCTCTACGAGCAGTACTTC
>-|TRBJ2-3|-|TRBV6-5
CAAGLSRATDTQYF
TGTGCCGCCGGTTTGTCCAGGGCGACAGATACGCAGTATTTT
>TRBD2|TRBJ2-7|-|TRBV20-1
CSARGSGGPSYEQYF
TGCAGTGCTAGAGGGAGCGGGGGGCCATCCTACGAGCAGTACTTC
>-|TRBJ2-7|many|TRBV4-1
CASSSSPWGYEQYF
TGCGCCAGCAGCTCCAGCCCCTGGGGCTACGAGCAGTACTTC
>TRBD2|TRBJ2-5|many|TRBV20-1
CSTGTSETQYF
TGCAGTACCGGGACTAGCGAGACCCAGTACTTC
>TRBD2|TRBJ2-3|many|TRBV5-5
CASSLSSGASDTQYF
TGTGCCAGCAGCTTATCTAGCGGGGCCTCAGATACGCAGTATTTT
>-|TRBJ1-4|-|TRBV6-6
CASSYGTSSTNEKLFF
TGTGCCAGCAGTTACGGGACATCCTCAACTAATGAAAAACTGTTTTTT
>TRBD2|TRBJ2-1|-|TRBV2
CANTSGGINEQFF
TGTGCCAACACTAGCGGGGGGATCAATGAGCAGTTCTTC
>TRBD1|TRBJ1-2|many|TRBV10-3
CAISLRDRDYGYTF
TGTGCCATCAGTCTCCGGGACAGGGACTATGGCTACACCTTC
>TRBD2|TRBJ2-2|many|TRBV20-1
CSALDPIAGGQLSGELFF
TGCAGTGCTCTCGACCCTATAGCGGGGGGGCAGTTGTCCGGGGAGCTGTTTTTT
>TRBD2|TRBJ2-1|many|TRBV9
CASSVGLSGGLGDEQFF
TGTGCCAGCAGCGTAGGACTATCGGGGGGGCTAGGGGATGAGCAGTTCTTC
>-|TRBJ2-3|many|TRBV4-1
CASSLLDPTDTQYF
TGCGCCAGCAGCCTACTCGACCCCACAGATACGCAGTATTTT
>-|TRBJ2-2|-|TRBV20-1
CSARDRWRGPTGELFF
TGCAGTGCTAGAGATCGGTGGAGGGGTCCTACCGGGGAGCTGTTTTTT
>-|TRBJ2-1|few|TRBV6-5
CASSYSIPGSSSCNEQFF
TGTGCCAGCAGTTACTCCATCCCGGGGTCAAGCTCCTGCAATGAGCAGTTCTTC
>-|TRBJ1-1|many|TRBV3-1
CASSRTGINTEAFF
TGTGCCAGCAGCCGCACCGGGATTAACACTGAAGCTTTCTTT
>TRBD1|TRBJ1-2|many|TRBV7-3
CASSPRQGLSYTF
TGTGCCAGCAGCCCGCGACAGGGCCTGAGCTACACCTTC
>-|TRBJ1-6|-|TRBV6-2/TRBV6-3
CASVRGPINSPLHF
TGTGCCAGCGTACGGGGACCGATTAATTCACCCCTCCACTTT
>-|TRBJ2-5|-|TRBV29-1
CSGDEGGETQYF
TGCAGCGGTGATGAGGGCGGAGAGACCCAGTACTTC
>-|TRBJ1-1|many|TRBV4-3
CASSQDLGTVATTEAFF
TGCGCCAGCAGCCAAGATCTAGGCACGGTGGCGACAACTGAAGCTTTCTTT
>TRBD1|TRBJ2-7|many|TRBV7-2
CASSSSDRGNYEQYF
TGTGCCAGCAGCTCCTCTGACAGGGGAAACTACGAGCAGTACTTC
>-|TRBJ1-5|few|TRBV6-6
CASRVDGISNQPQHF
TGTGCCAGCAGAGTGGACGGAATCAGTAATCAGCCCCAGCATTTT